This TCR beta chain was documented in a study of neurological immune-mediated disorders (dated by TCRdb to the late 2010s). A note on the overall study: Peripheral blood TCR-beta repertoires from patients with HTLV-I-associated myelopathy (HAM/TSP), patients with multiple sclerosis, and healthy controls were compared in the study using UMI-based sequencing. Alongside PBMC samples, the set of more than 85 TCR-beta libraries contained longitudinal samples, technical triplicates, and paired CD4+ and CD8+ T-cell subsets that had been sorted. The cohort included 60 to 75 subjects: some 14 with HAM/TSP, approximately 35 with multiple sclerosis, and roughly 20 healthy controls.

V lost 3 bases and J lost 0 bases; the stretch between them is 6 bases long. The CDR3 runs 14 amino acids, cysteine and phenylalanine included. The sequence is cut down to CDR3 DNA, 42 bases in frame from base 1. Sequences KGHSY (CDR1) and FQNENV (CDR2) are obtained from the germline V gene. Many counts were recorded for this clonotype. No cognate antigen has been identified for it. Base-call qualities are not available, and no considerably larger clone is one nucleotide away. Blood bank volunteers in Maryland, USA served as the healthy controls. For unsorted PBMC libraries, 2 million PBMCs were used after storage in RNAlater at -80 degrees C until RNA extraction. Peripheral blood was subjected to Ficoll-Hypaque density gradient centrifugation to isolate PBMCs, which were then cryopreserved in liquid nitrogen. cDNA synthesis used template-switch 5'RACE with a primer carrying a 10-nucleotide random unique molecular identifier tagging each TCR transcript. Every sequencing run covered 15-18 subjects and yielded more than 180 million TCR-beta sequences. The RNeasy kit was used to extract total RNA. The KAPA Real-time Library Amplification kit was used to amplify TCR-beta VDJ regions with primers for the TCR constant region and the 5'RACE anchor. Sample indexes and Illumina adaptors were added in a first PCR, after which library yield was increased in a second PCR. After Ampure bead purification, the roughly 650 bp TCR product was size-selected on a 2% E-gel SizeSelection system. Before pooling, library quality was checked on a Bioanalyzer, concentration was measured with Qubit, and libraries were quantified with the Kapa Library Quantification kit. An Illumina HiSeq 2500 was used to sequence the libraries paired-end at 2 x 150 bp. To increase sequence diversity, roughly 24-31% phiX was spiked into each library pool. Concerning the study's data processing: Quality-filtered reads were processed with the UMI-based MiGEC pipeline, which removed over 85% of raw TCR sequences during error correction. VDJ genes were aligned to IMGT germline references, and clonotypes were defined by unique CDR3 amino acid sequence plus V-J genes. Clonal expansion, Shannon diversity and CDR3 relatedness were evaluated with VDJtools (CalcPairwiseDistances, ClusterSamples), while phylogenetic trees were built in CLCbio workbench. Expanded clones were defined as having at least 8 unique UMIs, based on coefficient-of-variation modelling across technical triplicates. TCRdb took the public reads, trimmed them with fastp at Q25, ran MiXCR for clone calling and kept in-frame beta chains. Every entry covers one CDR3 protein and lists the most common genes and DNA from its rows. TCRdb's processing, not the study's, gives the V and J calls here. Counted in this sample were 20,000 to 30,000 distinct CDR3 sequences; 5% to 7% of them appeared once. The top ten hold 4% to 5.5% of the sample.

The investigation overall reported the following: The highest TCR clonal expansion was observed in HAM/TSP patients, whereas the lowest was observed in MS patients, even when compared with healthy controls. Expanded clones from different subjects shared no identical CDR3 amino acid sequences, which suggests that TCR-beta repertoires were private in all groups.

The chain uses TRBV16 and TRBJ1-5, with the D gene too uncertain to name. The sequenced sample consisted of PBMCs. This TCR came from a woman between 40 and 55 years old in good health. The CDR3: CASSQGNSNQPQHF. The DNA sequence is as follows: TGTGCCAGCAGCCAGGGGAATAGCAATCAGCCCCAGCATTTT.